A selection of T cell receptor beta chains follows, all from one sample in a study of blood T cell repertoires in COVID-19. Generated by immunoSEQ multiplex PCR, the TCRdb table keeps only in-frame clones and is missing some. The profile shows fewer than 85,000 clones, 74% of them singletons. Sequencing was done on a sample of peripheral blood. The receptors here all came from a human donor with acute or convalescent COVID-19. The donor label of this sample is uncertain. CDR3s include the opening cysteine and the closing phenylalanine or tryptophan. D genes are given only for firm matches. Some rows mark clone size as missing; the rest say once, few, many or name a class of expanded clone.

CASSLAVGTQYF TGTGCCAGCAGCTTAGCAGTTGGGACCCAGTACTTC NA NA TRBJ2-5 TRBV11-2
CASSFRDRVTEAFF TGTGCCAGCAGCTTCCGGGACAGGGTCACTGAAGCTTTCTTT few NA TRBJ1-1 TRBV21-1
CASSRDSRPSGANVLTF TGTGCCAGCAGCCGGGACAGTCGTCCCTCTGGGGCCAACGTCCTGACTTTC few TRBD1 TRBJ2-6 TRBV2
CASSWRENTIYF TGTGCCAGCAGCTGGAGGGAAAACACCATATATTTT NA NA TRBJ1-3 TRBV5-6
CASSLDGTTIYGYTF TGCGCCAGCAGCTTGGACGGGACAACTATCTATGGCTACACCTTC NA NA TRBJ1-2 TRBV5-1
CASSLSKQGRPAQHF TGTGCCAGCAGTTTGAGTAAACAGGGGAGGCCGGCCCAGCATTTT NA TRBD1 TRBJ1-5 TRBV28
CASSNGAPDRTEAFF TGTGCCAGCAGCAACGGAGCCCCCGACCGCACTGAAGCTTTCTTT once NA TRBJ1-1 TRBV7-8
CASSQITGGAREKLFF TGTGCCAGCAGCCAAATAACAGGGGGCGCGAGAGAAAAACTGTTTTTT NA TRBD1 TRBJ1-4 TRBV3-1/TRBV3-2
CASSPGQNTGELFF TGTGCCAGCTCTCCGGGACAGAACACCGGGGAGCTGTTTTTT NA NA TRBJ2-2 TRBV18
CASSESDEQYF TGTGCCAGCAGTGAGTCGGACGAGCAGTACTTC NA NA TRBJ2-7 TRBV2
CASSLSREVGRQYF TGTGCCAGCAGTTTGAGCCGGGAGGTGGGGCGGCAGTACTTC NA TRBD2 TRBJ2-7 TRBV28
CASSGGESYGYTF TGTGCCAGCAGCGGAGGGGAATCCTATGGCTACACCTTC NA NA TRBJ1-2 TRBV5-4
CASSLPTGPYTF TGTGCCAGCAGCTTACCGACAGGGCCTTACACCTTC NA TRBD1 TRBJ1-2 TRBV5-6
CASSLSRDTQYF TGTGCCAGCAGCTTAAGTCGGGATACGCAGTATTTT NA NA TRBJ2-3 TRBV7-9
CASSPPGSAGRQETQYF TGTGCCAGCAGCCCCCCCGGATCGGCAGGAAGGCAAGAGACCCAGTACTTC few NA TRBJ2-5 TRBV5-4
CSASIGETQYF TGCAGTGCTAGTATCGGAGAGACCCAGTACTTC NA NA TRBJ2-5 TRBV20-1
CASSGGGETQYF TGTGCCAGCAGCGGGGGCGGGGAGACCCAGTACTTC NA NA TRBJ2-5 TRBV11-3
CASSSQGIQPQHF TGTGCCAGCAGCTCCCAGGGGATTCAGCCCCAGCATTTT once NA TRBJ1-5 TRBV7-2
CAISSGGYTEAFF TGTGCCATCTCATCGGGGGGATACACTGAAGCTTTCTTT NA NA TRBJ1-1 TRBV5-4
CASRAGLRGPNSPLHF TGTGCCAGCAGGGCGGGCCTCAGGGGGCCTAATTCACCCCTCCACTTT NA TRBD1 TRBJ1-6 TRBV28